What follows describes a single TCR beta chain. No antigen is known for it. This entry is derived from a study of T-cell reconstitution after alpha-beta-depleted transplantation in children. Study results and caveats: There were reportedly several hundred expanded graft clones from which alpha-beta T cells came about two months after transplant. Once a year had passed after transplant, T-cell counts and diversity came mostly from newly produced T cells. From surviving recipient T cells and thymic progenitors came the high day-60 TCRbeta diversity observed in some patients.

The CDR3 has 15 residues. V trimming: 4 bases; J trimming: 7 bases; junction bases outside the gene matches: 9. Germline V gene data show CDR1 as MGHRA and CDR2 as YSYEKL. Preparation of the TCRbeta library used unique molecular identifiers. Using its own MiXCR run on the PCR reads, TCRdb lists one record per CDR3 protein. The sample consists of around 800,000 distinct CDR3 sequences, roughly 15% of them appearing once. The source was PBMCs, mostly from graft donor cells, collected 360 days after TCRalphabeta/CD19-depleted stem cell transplant. The clonotype originates from a male patient younger than 18 who had a stem cell transplant for acute lymphoblastic leukemia, so the T cells may come from the graft donor. The rearrangement joins TRBV4-1 to TRBJ1-2, with 10 bases lining up with TRBD1. For the CDR3, the DNA is TGCGCCAGCAGCCTCGGCAGAGGGACAGGGGTTGGCTACACCTTC. It yields the protein CASSLGRGTGVGYTF.